This T cell receptor beta chain was obtained from a study of T cells in Graves' hyperthyroidism and ophthalmopathy. RNA transcripts provided the source from which TCR beta CDR3 regions were amplified. During a first-round RT-PCR of the TCR CDR3, the HTBI primer set was used. TCRdb processed the multiplex PCR reads anew with MiXCR; each CDR3 protein has one entry. The data contain almost 500,000 distinct CDR3 sequences, approximately 23% of them singletons. Findings and limits, study-wide: Researchers found most expanded thyroid clonotypes above 0.001 in blood as well.

The CDR3 sequence is 15 residues long. Germline V CDR1 and CDR2: MNHEY, SVGEGT. With 5 bases removed from V and 4 bases from J, the gap between germline ends came to 18 bases. Comment on this clonotype: Its target is unknown.

The specimen was blood. This clonotype was sampled from a woman between 70 and 85 years old with Graves' ophthalmopathy. The chain is built from TRBV6-2 or TRBV6-3 and TRBJ2-7, with D maybe TRBD2 (7 bases). The CDR3 sequence is CASSQGGAVSYEQYF. The CDR3, as DNA: TGTGCCAGCAGTCAAGGGGGGGCGGTCTCATACGAGCAGTACTTC.